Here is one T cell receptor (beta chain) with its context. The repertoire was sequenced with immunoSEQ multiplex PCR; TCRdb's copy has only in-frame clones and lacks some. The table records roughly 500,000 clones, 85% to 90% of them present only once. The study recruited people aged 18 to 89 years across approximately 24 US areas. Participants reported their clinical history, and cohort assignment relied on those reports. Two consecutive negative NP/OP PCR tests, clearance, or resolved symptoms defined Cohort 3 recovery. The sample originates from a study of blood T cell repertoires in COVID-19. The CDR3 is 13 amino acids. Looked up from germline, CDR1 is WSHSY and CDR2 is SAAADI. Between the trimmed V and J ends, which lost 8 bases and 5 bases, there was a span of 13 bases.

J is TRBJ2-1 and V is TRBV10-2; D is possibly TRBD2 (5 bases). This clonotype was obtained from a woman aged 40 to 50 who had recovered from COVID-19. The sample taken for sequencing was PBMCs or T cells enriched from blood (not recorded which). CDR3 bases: TGCGCCAGCGGAGTGACTATTAACAATGAGCAGTTCTTC. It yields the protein CASGVTINNEQFF.